This T cell receptor beta chain stems from a study of human T cells and chemical hapten exposure. Individual cDNA molecules in this library carried unique molecular identifiers. Original processing methods: With a range of about 20,000 to 690,600, the median per sample was around 96,000 TCRs. TCRdb passed the RACE reads through MiXCR, listing each CDR3 protein once. The V and J calls and clone size are TCRdb's, not the authors'. The repertoire holds 75,000 to 80,000 distinct CDR3 sequences, with around 9.3% as singletons. CDR3 length: 20 amino acids. The V gene's germline CDR1 is LGHNA and CDR2 YNFKEQ. This clonotype was seen a single time. Compared with germline, one end of the junction differs, possibly owing to a read error. The time point: healthy volunteer bleed at 6 weeks. Total RNA came from unfractionated whole blood.

The material sequenced was whole blood. The chain links TRBV4-2 to TRBJ2-3; D is perhaps TRBD1 (5 bases). The TCR originated in a female donor in good health. Some clones in this sample may be carry-over from other donors' samples. The CDR3 nucleotides are TGTGCCAGCAGTCAAGGGCTTTCCGACAGACTGGATACATTCACAGATACGCAGTATTTT. Protein sequence: CASSQGLSDRLDTFTDTQYF.